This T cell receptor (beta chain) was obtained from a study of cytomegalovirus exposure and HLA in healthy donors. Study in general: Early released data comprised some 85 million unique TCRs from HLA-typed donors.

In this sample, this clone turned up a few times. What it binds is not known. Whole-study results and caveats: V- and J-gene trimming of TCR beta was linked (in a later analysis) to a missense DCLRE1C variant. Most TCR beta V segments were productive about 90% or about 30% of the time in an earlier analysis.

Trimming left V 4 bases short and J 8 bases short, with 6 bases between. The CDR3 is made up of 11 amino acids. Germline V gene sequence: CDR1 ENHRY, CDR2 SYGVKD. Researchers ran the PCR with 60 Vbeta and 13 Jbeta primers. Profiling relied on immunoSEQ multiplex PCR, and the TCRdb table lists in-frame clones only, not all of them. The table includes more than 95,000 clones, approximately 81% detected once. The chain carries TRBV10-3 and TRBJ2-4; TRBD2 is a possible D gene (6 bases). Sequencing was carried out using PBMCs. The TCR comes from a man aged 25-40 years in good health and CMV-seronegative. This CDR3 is CAISAGDIQYF. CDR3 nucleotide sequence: TGTGCCATCAGTGCGGGGGACATTCAGTACTTC.